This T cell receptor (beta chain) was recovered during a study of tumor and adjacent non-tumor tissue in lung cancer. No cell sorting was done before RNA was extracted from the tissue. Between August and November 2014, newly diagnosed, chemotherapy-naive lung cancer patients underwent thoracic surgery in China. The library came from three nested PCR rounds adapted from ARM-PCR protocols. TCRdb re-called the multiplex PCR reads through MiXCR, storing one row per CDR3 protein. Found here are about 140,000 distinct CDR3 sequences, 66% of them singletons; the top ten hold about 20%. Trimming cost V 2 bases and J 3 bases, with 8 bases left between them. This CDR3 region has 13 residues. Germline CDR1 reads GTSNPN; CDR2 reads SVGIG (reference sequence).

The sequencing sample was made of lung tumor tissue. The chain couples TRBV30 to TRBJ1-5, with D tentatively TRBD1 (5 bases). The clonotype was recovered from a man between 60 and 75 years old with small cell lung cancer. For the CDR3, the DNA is TGTGCCTGGAGTAGGGACTCCAATCAGCCCCAGCATTTT. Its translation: CAWSRDSNQPQHF.